The 30 T cell receptor beta chains below come from one sample, sequenced in a study of cytomegalovirus exposure and HLA in healthy donors. In the PCR, 60 Vbeta and 13 Jbeta primers were used. TCRdb's copy holds only in-frame clones and misses some; the assay was immunoSEQ multiplex PCR. This repertoire includes roughly 75,000 clones. What was sequenced was PBMCs. These receptors came from a man between 40 and 49 years old in good health and CMV-seronegative.

The chain combines TRBV5-6 with TRBJ2-3; TRBD1 is a possible D gene (7 bases). Germline V gene lookup returns CDR1 SGHDT and CDR2 YYEEEE. V lost 2 bases and J 5 bases, leaving 15 bases between the germline ends. This CDR3 region has 15 residues. CDR3 sequence reads: CASSFGQGGGDTQYF. DNA of the CDR3: TGTGCCAGCAGCTTCGGGCAGGGGGGAGGAGATACGCAGTATTTT.

The chain has TRBV30 and TRBJ2-7; the D gene is possibly TRBD2 (7 bases). Germline V gives CDR1 GTSNPN, CDR2 SVGIG (reference sequence). The CDR3 is made up of 14 amino acids. The V and J ends lost 0 bases and 7 bases respectively, with 16 bases between them. CDR3 protein: CAWSVRGGGGEQYF. CDR3 DNA: TGTGCCTGGAGTGTAAGAGGGGGAGGGGGGGAGCAGTACTTC.

The chain carries TRBV29-1 and TRBJ2-3; a possible D gene is TRBD2 (7 bases). Germline V CDR1 and CDR2: SQVTM, ANQGSEA. Trimming pared 3 bases from V and 7 bases from J, leaving 29 bases between. The length of the CDR3 is 18 residues. The DNA for the CDR3 is TGCAGCGTTGATCGAATTGCGGGGGCCAGCCTTTTATCTAATACGCAGTATTTT. Translation: CSVDRIAGASLLSNTQYF.

V and J are TRBV7-2 and TRBJ1-5; 7 nucleotides agree with TRBD1. V was clipped by 5 bases and J by 2 bases; unmatched bases: 6. Germline CDR1 reads SGHTA; CDR2 reads FQGNSA. This CDR3 comprises 15 residues. CDR3 sequence reads: CASSQTGNRNQPQHF. The CDR3 DNA sequence: TGTGCCAGCAGCCAGACAGGGAATCGCAATCAGCCCCAGCATTTT.

The chain recombines TRBV5-1 with TRBJ2-5; D may be TRBD2 (5 bases). Looked up from germline, CDR1 is SGHRS and CDR2 is YFSETQ. Trimming left V 0 bases short and J 2 bases short, with 8 bases between. The CDR3 is made up of 14 amino acids. The CDR3 DNA reads as TGCGCCAGCAGCTTGGCCCCGGGACAAGAGACCCAGTACTTC. It specifies CASSLAPGQETQYF.

V is TRBV10-3 and J is TRBJ2-2; 11 bases fit TRBD1. CDR1 ENHRY and CDR2 SYGVKD come from the germline V gene. V lost 5 bases, J lost 5 bases, and 4 bases stayed unmatched. The CDR3 loop spans 15 amino acids. The CDR3 bases are TGTGCCATCAGTACGGACAGGGGGCGAACCGGGGAGCTGTTTTTT. Its protein is CAISTDRGRTGELFF.

The chain carries TRBV9 and TRBJ2-5; TRBD1 might be the D (5 bases). This CDR3 is built from 13 residues. Germline V lookup: CDR1 SGDLS, CDR2 YYNGEE. The V end was cut by 5 bases, the J end by 0 bases, with 8 bases between. This chain's CDR3 is CASSGADQETQYF. CDR3 in DNA: TGTGCCAGCAGTGGGGCAGACCAAGAGACCCAGTACTTC.

V usage is TRBV29-1 and J usage is TRBJ2-3, with TRBD1 as a possible D gene (6 bases). Trimming took 4 bases from V and 6 from J, leaving 20 bases between them. The CDR3 loop spans 15 amino acids. The germline V gene has CDR1 SQVTM and CDR2 ANQGSEA. The CDR3 here is CSVVGGPFKGDTQYF. As DNA, the CDR3 is TGCAGCGTTGTAGGGGGACCCTTCAAGGGCGATACGCAGTATTTT.

V gene TRBV25-1 combines with J gene TRBJ2-3, with D possibly TRBD2 on 5 matching bases. Germline assignment: CDR1 MGHDK and CDR2 SYGVNS. The CDR3 totals 16 residues. V was pared by 3 bases and J by 2 bases, with 15 bases between. CDR3 loop: CASSDYHGVITDTQYF. CDR3 DNA sequence: TGTGCCAGCAGTGACTATCACGGGGTTATCACAGATACGCAGTATTTT.

CDR3 nucleotides: TGTGCCACCGCCCCCCGACTAGCGGGAGTTGCAGATACGCAGTATTTT. Its translation is CATAPRLAGVADTQYF. V and J are TRBV5-4 and TRBJ2-3, with 12 positions matching TRBD2. V shed 9 bases and J 4 bases; nucleotides not matched to a gene: 12. The CDR3 runs 16 residues. Germline CDR1 SGHNT, CDR2 YYREEE (reference sequence).

The chain carries TRBV6-5 and TRBJ1-2, with D maybe TRBD1 (5 bases). The CDR3 extends over 15 amino acids. V was cut by 6 bases and J by 4 bases, with 18 bases left in between. Germline-derived CDR1 and CDR2 are MNHEY and SVGAGI. In nucleotides, the CDR3 is TGTGCCAGCAGGGACCCCGGGGGGGGGTCCTATGGCTACACCTTC. Translation gives CASRDPGGGSYGYTF.

The rearrangement joins TRBV6-6 to TRBJ1-1; D gene ambiguous. V shed 0 bases and J shed 0 bases, with 8 bases lying between them. CDR3 length equals 15 residues. The germline V gene has CDR1 MNHNY and CDR2 SVGAGI (reference sequence). CDR3 region: CASSYSPGMNTEAFF. The CDR3 nucleotides are TGTGCCAGCAGTTACTCCCCCGGTATGAACACTGAAGCTTTCTTT.

The CDR3 coding sequence is TGTGCCAGCCGTCGAGCTAACTATGGCTACACCTTC. It specifies CASRRANYGYTF. This rearrangement joins TRBV28 to TRBJ1-2, with no clear D. Trimming pared 8 bases from V and 0 bases from J, leaving 7 bases between. The V gene's germline CDR1 is MDHEN and CDR2 SYDVKM. The CDR3 covers 12 residues.

The genes are TRBV28 and TRBJ2-1; D gene unclear. The CDR3 has 14 residues. Germline V lookup: CDR1 MDHEN, CDR2 SYDVKM. Trimming pared 1 base from V and 6 bases from J, leaving 10 bases between. CDR3 nucleotide sequence: TGTGCCAGCAGTTTATCGGGTACTCCCAATGAGCAGTTCTTC. This codes for CASSLSGTPNEQFF.

V and J are TRBV7-2 and TRBJ2-5; D unresolved. The germline gives CDR1 SGHTA, CDR2 FQGNSA. The CDR3 loop spans 12 amino acids. V shed 2 bases and J shed 5 bases, with 6 bases lying between them. The CDR3 protein is CASSLMGETQYF. For the CDR3, the DNA is TGTGCCAGCAGCTTAATGGGCGAGACCCAGTACTTC.

V gene TRBV5-1 combines with J gene TRBJ2-2; D unresolved. Germline V gene sequence: CDR1 SGHRS, CDR2 YFSETQ. The CDR3 runs to 16 residues. Trimming removed 1 base from V and 3 bases from J, with 13 bases in between. CDR3 sequence reads: CASSLLTGLDTGELFF. The CDR3 DNA is TGCGCCAGCAGCTTGTTGACTGGATTGGACACCGGGGAGCTGTTTTTT.

This chain links TRBV7-8 with TRBJ2-7; TRBD2 might be the D (7 bases). The CDR3 has 14 amino acids. Germline V gives CDR1 SGHVS, CDR2 FQNEAQ. Trimming left V 4 bases short and J 2 bases short, with 12 bases between. The CDR3 reads CASSWGGATYEQYF. As DNA, the CDR3 is TGTGCCAGCAGCTGGGGGGGGGCCACCTACGAGCAGTACTTC.

The rearrangement joins TRBV18 to TRBJ1-6; D gene ambiguous. Germline V gene data show CDR1 as KGHSH and CDR2 as LQKENI. The CDR3 runs 15 residues. Trimming left V 5 bases short and J 5 bases short, with 13 bases between. The CDR3 loop reads CASSSQKADNSPLHF. CDR3 coding DNA: TGTGCCAGCTCATCCCAAAAGGCGGATAATTCACCCCTCCACTTT.

This rearrangement joins TRBV21-1 to TRBJ2-5; the D segment call TRBD2 is taken from the table without a DNA check. TRBV21-1 is an annotated pseudogene. The CDR3 has 10 amino acids. The CDR3 DNA is TGTGCCAACCCTAGAGAGACCCAGTACTTC. Translating it yields CANPRETQYF.

J is TRBJ1-4 and V is TRBV19, with 8 positions matching TRBD1. Germline V gene data show CDR1 as LNHDA and CDR2 as SQIVND (reference sequence). This CDR3 has 15 amino acids. Losses at the gene ends were 3 bases for V and 6 bases for J; bases not matched to a gene: 6. The CDR3 sequence is CASSILTGVYEKLFF. The CDR3 DNA follows: TGTGCCAGTAGTATCCTGACAGGGGTCTATGAAAAACTGTTTTTT.

The chain uses TRBV9 and TRBJ2-2; D not resolved. The V and J ends lost 0 bases and 7 bases respectively, with 10 bases between them. Germline V CDR1 and CDR2: SGDLS, YYNGEE. There are 14 residues in the CDR3. The CDR3 region has the DNA TGTGCCAGCAGCGTAGTGGTCGGTGGCGGGGAGCTGTTTTTT. It yields the protein CASSVVVGGGELFF.

The chain combines TRBV18 with TRBJ1-5; 9 bases align to TRBD1. Germline V gene sequence: CDR1 KGHSH, CDR2 LQKENI. The V segment lost 2 bases and the J segment 9 bases; nucleotides outside the gene matches: 8. There are 15 residues in the CDR3. CDR3 DNA: TGTGCCAGCTCACCAACTCCGGGACAGGGCGTGCCCCAGCATTTT. It encodes CASSPTPGQGVPQHF. The full variable domain, rest sourced from reference TRBV18 and TRBJ1-5, is NAGVMQNPRHLVRRRGQEARLRCSPMKGHSHVYWYRQLPEEGLKFMVYLQKENIIDESGMPKERFSAEFPKEGPSILRIQQVVRGDSAAYFCASSPTPGQGVPQHFGDGTRLSIL.

The chain uses TRBV6-1 and TRBJ2-6; TRBD2 is a possible D gene (5 bases). V lost 5 bases to trimming and J lost 3 bases, with 11 bases between them. Per germline, CDR1 MNHNS and CDR2 SASEGT. This CDR3 has 15 residues. The CDR3 sequence is CASSPPEGGANVLTF. For the CDR3, the DNA is TGTGCCAGCAGTCCTCCCGAGGGTGGGGCCAACGTCCTGACTTTC.

The chain employs TRBV30 and TRBJ1-2; no firm D call. CDR1 is GTSNPN and CDR2 is SVGIG in the germline V gene (reference sequence). The CDR3 length is 12 residues. The V end was cut by 1 base, the J end by 1 base, with 4 bases between. Here the CDR3 reads CAWSDSNYGYTF. The CDR3 DNA is TGTGCCTGGAGTGACAGTAACTATGGCTACACCTTC.

V is TRBV15 and J is TRBJ1-2, with a tentative D call TRBD1 (6 bases). The CDR3 consists of 13 residues. Germline V gene lookup returns CDR1 LNHNV and CDR2 YYDKDF (reference sequence). V lost 6 bases to trimming and J lost 8 bases, with 16 bases between them. CDR3: CATRLTGFRGYTF. The CDR3 nucleotides are TGTGCCACCAGACTCACAGGGTTTCGCGGCTACACCTTC.

The chain carries TRBV7-2 and TRBJ1-2, with D maybe TRBD1 (6 bases). Per the germline V gene, CDR1 is SGHTA and CDR2 is FQGNSA. V dropped 5 bases and J dropped 4 bases, with 11 bases sitting between them. The CDR3 sequence is 13 residues long. The DNA of the CDR3 is TGTGCCAGCAGCCTTGACAGGCGCTATGGCTACACCTTC. Residues: CASSLDRRYGYTF.

The V and J genes are TRBV11-2 and TRBJ2-7, with a weak D call TRBD1 (6 bases). In germline, CDR1 is SGHAT, CDR2 FQNNGV. The length of the CDR3 is 14 residues. V was shortened by 3 bases and J by 7 bases, with 16 bases between the two germline ends. CDR3 in amino acids: CASSFSGEWGEQYF. CDR3 sequence (DNA): TGTGCCAGCAGCTTCTCAGGGGAATGGGGGGAGCAGTACTTC.

On this clone: At one of its ends the junction is not consistent with the germline gene, which may arise from a read error. The CDR3 is CANSILAGDQPQHF. The CDR3 DNA reads TGTGCCAATAGTATCTTGGCAGGGGATCAGCCCCAGCATTTT. The chain uses TRBV19 and TRBJ1-5; TRBD1 is a possible D gene (6 bases). CDR3 length: 14 amino acids. CDR1 is LNHDA and CDR2 is SQIVND in the germline V gene (reference sequence).

V is TRBV6-1 and J is TRBJ2-3, with D possibly TRBD2 on 6 matching bases. The CDR3 length is 15 residues. Germline values: CDR1 MNHNS, CDR2 SASEGT. V was cut by 3 bases and J by 3 bases, with 13 bases left in between. CDR3 nucleotide sequence: TGTGCCAGCAGTGAGCCGGGTCGGGGGACAGATACGCAGTATTTT. As protein: CASSEPGRGTDTQYF.

The rearrangement uses TRBV30 and TRBJ2-6; D might be TRBD1 (6 bases). The CDR3 loop spans 13 amino acids. Germline lookup yields CDR1 GTSNPN and CDR2 SVGIG (reference sequence). Deletions cut 0 bases from V and 9 bases from J, with 9 bases between. CDR3 nucleotide sequence: TGTGCCTGGAGTGTCCAGGGGATCAACGTCCTGACTTTC. Translating gives CAWSVQGINVLTF. The full variable domain, with the rest looked up from reference TRBV30 and TRBJ2-6, is SQTIHQWPATLVQPVGSPLSLECTVEGTSNPNLYWYRQAAGRGLQLLFYSVGIGQISSEVPQNLSASRPQDRQFILSSKKLLLSDSGFYLCAWSVQGINVLTFGAGSRLTVL.